These 15 T cell receptor beta chains originate from one sample sequenced in a study of blood T cell repertoires in COVID-19. Produced via immunoSEQ multiplex PCR; TCRdb's table is partial and in-frame only. The table has 60,000 to 85,000 clones, less than 90% seen once. The sample was peripheral blood. These receptors all stem from a man aged 45-60 years with active COVID-19.

The table lists this clone with a few counts. The J gene is TRBJ2-7, the V gene TRBV27; TRBD1 is a possible D gene (6 bases). V was pared by 6 bases and J by 2 bases, with 8 bases between. This CDR3 is built from 12 residues. Germline V lookup: CDR1 MNHEY, CDR2 SMNVEV (reference sequence). As DNA, the CDR3 is TGTGCCAGCAGGACAGGACCCTACGAGCAGTACTTC. Its protein is CASRTGPYEQYF.

V gene TRBV4-2 combines with J gene TRBJ1-5; 9 nucleotides align to TRBD1. The V gene's germline CDR1 is LGHNA and CDR2 YNFKEQ. The CDR3 covers 18 residues. Trimming at V came to 0 bases and at J to 2 bases, leaving 8 bases not matched to a gene. This CDR3 is CASSQDWSRTGGNQPQHF. The CDR3 nucleotides are TGTGCCAGCAGCCAAGATTGGTCAAGGACAGGGGGCAATCAGCCCCAGCATTTT.

The chain is built from TRBV6-6 and TRBJ2-7; TRBD2 aligns across 9 bases. The ends lost 6 bases at V and 0 bases at J; junction bases unmatched: 6. CDR1 and CDR2 (germline): MNHNY, SVGAGI (reference sequence). This CDR3 is 15 amino acids long. Written as DNA, the CDR3 is TGTGCCAGCAGCCTTAGCGGGAGTAGCTCCTACGAGCAGTACTTC. Its protein product is CASSLSGSSSYEQYF.

The chain couples TRBV6-5 to TRBJ2-7; TRBD1 matches at 9 bases. Germline-derived CDR1 and CDR2 are MNHEY and SVGAGI. Trimming removed 6 bases from V and 6 bases from J; junction bases left unmatched: 6. The CDR3 is 13 amino acids. CDR3 sequence reads: CASRDRGLGEQYF. The CDR3 nucleotides read TGTGCCAGCAGGGACAGGGGATTGGGCGAGCAGTACTTC.

This chain links TRBV2 with TRBJ2-1; 11 positions match TRBD2. The CDR3 spans 16 residues. The junction had 10 bases not matched to a gene; V was cut back by 6 bases and J by 6 bases. Per the germline V gene, CDR1 is SNHLY and CDR2 is FYNNEI. This CDR3 is CASSPTSGISGNEQFF. The CDR3 nucleotides are TGTGCCAGCAGCCCGACTAGCGGGATCTCTGGCAATGAGCAGTTCTTC.

V and J are TRBV9 and TRBJ1-2; D gene unclear. The CDR3 runs 13 residues. Germline lookup yields CDR1 SGDLS and CDR2 YYNGEE. Trimming pared 6 bases from V and 0 bases from J, leaving 9 bases between. CDR3 DNA: TGTGCCAGCACCCCGGGAGCTAACTATGGCTACACCTTC. It translates to CASTPGANYGYTF.

The DNA of the CDR3 is TGTGCCAGCAGCACAGGGGAGAGTCTTAACTATGGCTACACCTTC. Encoded protein: CASSTGESLNYGYTF. V usage is TRBV13 and J usage is TRBJ1-2, with TRBD1 matching 7 bases. Looked up from germline, CDR1 is PRHDT and CDR2 is FYEKMQ (reference sequence). The CDR3 contains 15 residues. The V gene end was trimmed by 5 bases and the J gene end by 1 base; junction bases not matched to a gene: 7.

This chain joins TRBV11-3 and TRBJ2-7; D might be TRBD1 (5 bases). Germline V gene lookup returns CDR1 SGHNT and CDR2 YENEEA. The CDR3 extends over 14 amino acids. The germline V and J ends were trimmed by 3 bases and 6 bases, with 15 bases remaining between them. CDR3: CASSLTVMEREQYF. DNA for the CDR3: TGTGCCAGCAGCTTGACAGTGATGGAGCGCGAGCAGTACTTC.

This chain uses TRBV30 with TRBJ2-7, with 11 bases identical to TRBD2. Germline V gene sequence: CDR1 GTSNPN, CDR2 SVGIG (reference sequence). The CDR3 runs 13 residues. V was pared by 0 bases and J by 6 bases, with 1 base of the junction left unmatched. The CDR3 sequence: CAWSVSGRAEQYF. The CDR3 DNA sequence: TGTGCCTGGAGTGTTAGCGGGAGGGCCGAGCAGTACTTC.

The chain combines TRBV10-3 with TRBJ2-1; TRBD2 might be the D (6 bases). Per the germline V gene, CDR1 is ENHRY and CDR2 is SYGVKD. V dropped 10 bases and J dropped 6 bases, with 19 bases sitting between them. This CDR3 comprises 14 residues. CDR3 protein: CATGEDGGRNEQFF. CDR3 DNA: TGTGCCACTGGGGAGGACGGGGGTCGCAATGAGCAGTTCTTC.

V is TRBV7-2 and J is TRBJ1-6; 8 bases match TRBD1. CDR1 and CDR2 from the germline V gene are SGHTA and FQGNSA. The CDR3 extends over 17 amino acids. Trimming took 5 bases from V and 7 from J; bases not matched to a gene: 13. DNA of the CDR3: TGTGCCAGCAGCACGCCCCGGACAGGGCCTATGAATTCACCCCTCCACTTT. This translates into CASSTPRTGPMNSPLHF.

The chain is built from TRBV5-1 and TRBJ2-7, with D possibly TRBD2 on 6 matching bases. Trimming cost V 5 bases and J 3 bases, with 12 bases left between them. This CDR3 contains 13 residues. From germline, CDR1 is SGHRS and CDR2 YFSETQ. The CDR3 loop reads CASSTGSGYEQYF. As DNA, the CDR3 is TGCGCCAGCAGTACCGGGAGTGGCTACGAGCAGTACTTC.

The genes are TRBV10-3 and TRBJ2-1, with D perhaps TRBD2 (5 bases). This CDR3 spans 16 amino acids. The V and J ends lost 4 bases and 4 bases respectively, with 17 bases between them. The V gene's germline CDR1 is ENHRY and CDR2 SYGVKD. CDR3 sequence reads: CAISAYPGVSYNEQFF. CDR3 sequence (DNA): TGTGCCATCAGTGCTTACCCCGGGGTTTCTTACAATGAGCAGTTCTTC.

The rearrangement links TRBV6-5 to TRBJ2-1, with a weak D call TRBD1 (6 bases). Germline assignment: CDR1 MNHEY and CDR2 SVGAGI. Trimming pared 6 bases from V and 10 bases from J, leaving 16 bases between. The CDR3 has 13 amino acids. The CDR3 DNA reads as TGTGCCAGCAGCACTAAACAGGGCGCCGAGCAGTTCTTC. Its protein product is CASSTKQGAEQFF.

This rearrangement joins TRBV5-4 to TRBJ1-2; D is possibly TRBD1 (5 bases). Trimming took 4 bases from V and 1 from J, leaving 11 bases between them. This CDR3 has 14 residues. In germline, CDR1 is SGHNT, CDR2 YYREEE (reference sequence). The CDR3 sequence is CASSPTVDNYGYTF. The DNA of the CDR3 is TGTGCCAGCAGCCCGACAGTAGATAACTATGGCTACACCTTC.